Below are 7 T cell receptor beta chains sequenced from a single sample in a study of cytomegalovirus exposure and HLA in healthy donors. Primers: 60 Vbeta forward and 13 Jbeta reverse. Only in-frame clones appear in the TCRdb table, and some are missing; sequencing was by immunoSEQ multiplex PCR. Found here are about 140,000 clones, approximately 80% of them singletons; the top ten hold approximately 9.7%. Material: PBMCs. These receptors were obtained from a woman aged 60-75 years in good health and CMV-seropositive.

Concerning this clone itself: The junction departs from the called germline gene at one end, perhaps through a read error. This chain connects TRBV7-7 to TRBJ2-1; D is perhaps TRBD2 (6 bases). Germline-derived CDR1 and CDR2 are SSHAT and FNYEAQ (reference sequence). This CDR3 is built from 16 residues. The CDR3 sequence: CASSSLGREGDNEQFF. The DNA for the CDR3 is TGTGCTAGCAGCTCGTTGGGGCGGGAAGGAGACAATGAGCAGTTCTTC.

The rearrangement joins TRBV30 to TRBJ1-1; D perhaps matches TRBD1 (5 bases). V lost 0 bases, J lost 7 bases, and 9 bases lay in between. The CDR3 totals 12 residues. Germline CDR1 is GTSNPN and CDR2 is SVGIG (reference sequence). The CDR3 loop reads CAWSVGRIEAFF. CDR3 in DNA: TGTGCCTGGAGTGTGGGGCGTATTGAAGCTTTCTTT.

The chain links TRBV7-9 to TRBJ1-3, with D possibly matching TRBD1 (6 bases). The V end was cut by 7 bases, the J end by 2 bases, with 21 bases between. Per germline, CDR1 SEHNR and CDR2 FQNEAQ (reference sequence). The CDR3 is made up of 17 amino acids. CDR3 DNA: TGTGCCAGCACCTCGGGGGGGCAGGGCTCCGCTGGAAACACCATATATTTT. Translated, it gives CASTSGGQGSAGNTIYF.

The sample holds a few counts of this clone. This sequence joins TRBV7-2 and TRBJ1-4, with a weak D call TRBD1 (6 bases). There are 15 residues in the CDR3. Germline CDR1 SGHTA, CDR2 FQGNSA. Trimming removed 4 bases from V and 7 bases from J, with 16 bases in between. Here the CDR3 reads CASSSYGGAGEKLFF. In DNA, the CDR3 is TGTGCCAGCAGCTCATATGGGGGCGCAGGTGAAAAACTGTTTTTT.

This chain connects TRBV2 to TRBJ2-5; a weak D match, TRBD1 (5 bases). In germline, CDR1 is SNHLY, CDR2 FYNNEI. The CDR3 is made up of 14 amino acids. V lost 2 bases and J lost 4, with 11 bases in between. The CDR3 loop reads CASSELQGGETQYF. The DNA for the CDR3 is TGTGCCAGCAGTGAACTGCAGGGCGGAGAGACCCAGTACTTC.

Here the CDR3 reads CASRPDSLLDPGDQPQHF. CDR3 bases: TGTGCCAGCAGACCGGACAGCCTCTTGGACCCAGGAGACCAGCCCCAGCATTTT. The V gene is TRBV27, the J gene TRBJ1-5; possible D gene TRBD1, 6 bases. The CDR3 runs 18 residues. V lost 6 bases and J 7 bases, leaving 28 bases between the germline ends. In germline, CDR1 is MNHEY, CDR2 SMNVEV (reference sequence).

The chain links TRBV28 to TRBJ1-5, with unresolved D. The V and J ends lost 6 bases and 1 base respectively, with 4 bases between them. Germline CDR1 and CDR2: MDHEN and SYDVKM. The CDR3 consists of 12 residues. CDR3 loop: CASSRSNQPQHF. The DNA for the CDR3 is TGTGCCAGCAGCAGGAGCAATCAGCCCCAGCATTTT.